This T cell receptor beta chain was observed in a study of cytomegalovirus exposure and HLA in healthy donors. Researchers ran the PCR with 60 Vbeta and 13 Jbeta primers. Sequencing used immunoSEQ multiplex PCR; TCRdb keeps in-frame clones, though not all of them. The table records some 140,000 clones, around 80% of them present only once. The CDR3 is 15 residues long. V lost 4 bases and J lost 0, with 10 bases in between. Germline assignment: CDR1 LGHNA and CDR2 YNFKEQ. This chain links TRBV4-2 with TRBJ2-1; D gene unclear. This TCR was sampled from a man younger than 45 in good health. Sequenced material: PBMCs. The chain's CDR3 is CASSPQRSSYNEQFF. As DNA, the CDR3 is TGTGCCAGCAGCCCCCAGAGGAGCTCCTACAATGAGCAGTTCTTC.